One and the same sample provided the 28 T cell receptor beta chains below, sequenced in a study of human T cells and chemical hapten exposure. Stated time point: patch test 3, about 24 weeks after DPC sensitization. The sample's treatment: therapeutic diphenylcyclopropenone sensitization with weekly scalp DPC. Using its own MiXCR run on the RACE reads, TCRdb lists one record per CDR3 protein. The profile shows 85,000 to 100,000 distinct CDR3 sequences, 25% to 35% of them singletons. The material was whole blood, obtained in connection with sensitization to the hapten diphenylcyclopropenone (DPC). The receptor source for this set is a man aged 35-49 years with alopecia areata. Some clones in this sample may be carry-over from other donors' samples.

V usage is TRBV20-1 and J usage is TRBJ2-3; 7 bases align to TRBD2. This CDR3 contains 15 residues. Germline CDR1 DFQATT, CDR2 SNEGSKA (reference sequence). Germline trimming cut 1 base from V and 0 bases from J; bases unmatched to any gene: 4. CDR3: CSARAPGLSTDTQYF. CDR3 in DNA: TGCAGTGCTAGAGCCCCGGGACTAAGCACAGATACGCAGTATTTT.

The chain links TRBV10-3 to TRBJ2-3; D gene unclear. Germline-derived CDR1 and CDR2 are ENHRY and SYGVKD. The CDR3 extends over 16 amino acids. V lost 0 bases and J 1 base, leaving 11 bases between the germline ends. The CDR3 here is CAISESGVVGTDTQYF. The CDR3 region has the DNA TGTGCCATCAGTGAGTCTGGGGTGGTTGGCACAGATACGCAGTATTTT.

V and J are TRBV28 and TRBJ2-3, with 16 bases fitting TRBD2. CDR1 MDHEN and CDR2 SYDVKM come from the germline V gene. The CDR3 has 18 residues. V lost 5 bases and J lost 6; bases outside the gene matches: 11. The CDR3 is CASSAFPGLAGGTDTQYF. CDR3 in DNA: TGTGCCAGCAGTGCATTCCCGGGACTAGCGGGAGGGACGGATACGCAGTATTTT.

V and J are TRBV20-1 and TRBJ1-1, with 8 bases lining up with TRBD1. J was trimmed by 6 bases and V by 7 bases; bases with no gene match: 7. CDR3 size: 12 residues. The germline V gene has CDR1 DFQATT and CDR2 SNEGSKA (reference sequence). The CDR3 sequence is CSGNTGGAEAFF. The CDR3, as DNA: TGCAGTGGAAATACAGGGGGGGCTGAAGCTTTCTTT.

This clonotype was seen a few times. The chain carries TRBV19 and TRBJ1-5, with TRBD1 identical over 8 bases. Germline assignment: CDR1 LNHDA and CDR2 SQIVND (reference sequence). The CDR3 consists of 14 residues. J gave up 5 bases and V 6 bases, and 6 bases lay outside the gene matches. The CDR3 loop reads CASRVPRGHQPQHF. In DNA, the CDR3 is TGTGCCAGTAGAGTGCCCAGGGGGCATCAGCCCCAGCATTTT. Full variable domain (missing parts from reference TRBV19 and TRBJ1-5): DGGITQSPKYLFRKEGQNVTLSCEQNLNHDAMYWYRQDPGQGLRLIYYSQIVNDFQKGDIAEGYSVSREKKESFPLTVTSAQKNPTAFYLCASRVPRGHQPQHFGDGTRLSIL.

This clonotype was seen only a few times. The chain recombines TRBV7-9 with TRBJ2-2; D might be TRBD2 (5 bases). V lost 11 bases, J lost 2 bases, and 18 bases lay in between. From germline, CDR1 is SEHNR and CDR2 FQNEAQ (reference sequence). The CDR3 covers 15 residues. CDR3 nucleotides: TGTGCCCCTAGAGGGTATGGAATCAACACCGGGGAGCTGTTTTTT. This translates into CAPRGYGINTGELFF.

The rearrangement links TRBV7-9 to TRBJ2-1; the match to TRBD2 covers 10 bases. The germline CDR1 and CDR2 sequences are SEHNR and FQNEAQ (reference sequence). Unmatched junction bases numbered 5, after V lost 5 bases and J lost 4 bases. The CDR3 spans 15 residues. The CDR3 DNA sequence: TGTGCCAGCAGCACAGCGGGAGGGGAATACAATGAGCAGTTCTTC. Its translation is CASSTAGGEYNEQFF. The full variable domain, its missing parts supplied by reference TRBV7-9 and TRBJ2-1, is DTGVSQNPRHKITKRGQNVTFRCDPISEHNRLYWYRQTLGQGPEFLTYFQNEAQLEKSRLLSDRFSAERPKGSFSTLEIQRTEQGDSAMYLCASSTAGGEYNEQFFGPGTRLTVL.

This clonotype was found a few times. The chain uses TRBV27 and TRBJ2-1, with TRBD2 matching over 8 bases. V lost 6 bases, J lost 2 bases, and 6 bases stayed unmatched. This CDR3 comprises 15 residues. The germline CDR1 and CDR2 sequences are MNHEY and SMNVEV (reference sequence). The CDR3 is CASSTTGLAYNEQFF. The CDR3 DNA is TGTGCCAGCAGCACTACGGGACTAGCCTACAATGAGCAGTTCTTC.

This clonotype was seen more than once but under ten times. The CDR3 spells CASSLGPQAGNTGELFF. The CDR3 DNA reads TGTGCCAGCAGCTTAGGGCCGCAAGCTGGGAACACCGGGGAGCTGTTTTTT. The chain is built from TRBV7-7 and TRBJ2-2; D is ambiguous. CDR1 SSHAT and CDR2 FNYEAQ come from the germline V gene (reference sequence). V lost 1 base to trimming and J lost 1 base, with 13 bases between them. The CDR3 runs 17 residues.

This clonotype was recorded a few times. The chain has TRBV7-2 and TRBJ2-6; D uncertain. The CDR3 length is 16 residues. Germline CDR1 is SGHTA and CDR2 is FQGNSA. With 5 bases removed from V and 0 bases from J, the gap between germline ends came to 11 bases. The chain's CDR3 is CASSPGRLSGANVLTF. DNA for the CDR3: TGTGCCAGCAGCCCCGGACGGCTCTCTGGGGCCAACGTCCTGACTTTC.

This clonotype was counted only a few times. V is TRBV28 and J is TRBJ2-5; D might be TRBD1 or TRBD2, each matching 5 bases. This CDR3 comprises 12 residues. V lost 8 bases and J lost 4, with 11 bases in between. Germline V gives CDR1 MDHEN, CDR2 SYDVKM. The CDR3 DNA follows: TGTGCCAGCGGATCGGGGCGAGAGACCCAGTACTTC. Translated: CASGSGRETQYF.

On this clonotype itself: This could be a read error, since a much larger clone is one nucleotide away. The conserved closing phenylalanine or tryptophan is absent in this CDR3, likely reflecting a read error. This chain joins TRBV20-1 and TRBJ2-6; D is unclear. CDR1 is DFQATT, CDR2 SNEGSKA, per germline (reference sequence). The CDR3 runs to 17 residues. Trimming removed 0 bases from V and 0 bases from J, with 12 bases in between. The CDR3 protein is CSARDIGNPSGANVLTL. In DNA, the CDR3 is TGCAGTGCTAGAGATATCGGCAACCCCTCTGGGGCCAACGTCCTGACTCTC.

There are a few counts of this clonotype. The chain couples TRBV2 to TRBJ2-7; no definite D call. Per the germline V gene, CDR1 is SNHLY and CDR2 is FYNNEI. The V end was cut by 4 bases, the J end by 6 bases, with 10 bases between. The CDR3 is 12 residues long. The CDR3 coding sequence is TGTGCCAGCAGTGTAGAGGCAGGCGAGCAGTACTTC. This translates into CASSVEAGEQYF.

The rearrangement joins TRBV7-9 to TRBJ1-3; D is ambiguous. The CDR3 consists of 11 residues. The V and J ends lost 8 bases and 2 bases respectively, with 4 bases between them. Germline assignment: CDR1 SEHNR and CDR2 FQNEAQ (reference sequence). In DNA, the CDR3 is TGTGCCAGCGAGACTGGAAACACCATATATTTT. Protein sequence: CASETGNTIYF.

This clonotype has only a few counts. This chain uses TRBV4-1 with TRBJ2-6; 10 bases agree with TRBD1. Germline CDR1 reads MGHRA; CDR2 reads YSYEKL. This CDR3 comprises 20 residues. Losses at the gene ends were 4 bases for V and 0 bases for J; bases not matched to a gene: 12. The CDR3 sequence: CASSRRDRGASLSGANVLTF. CDR3 DNA: TGCGCCAGCAGCCGCCGGGACAGGGGTGCGTCTCTCTCTGGGGCCAACGTCCTGACTTTC.

The rearrangement uses TRBV5-1 and TRBJ2-7, with 12 bases aligning to TRBD2. V shed 0 bases and J 3 bases; nucleotides not matched to a gene: 4. The CDR3 is made up of 16 amino acids. The V gene's germline CDR1 is SGHRS and CDR2 YFSETQ. In nucleotides, the CDR3 is TGCGCCAGCAGCTTGGAATTGACTAGCGGGAGCTACGAGCAGTACTTC. The encoded protein is CASSLELTSGSYEQYF.

This clonotype has only a few counts. The J gene is TRBJ2-5, the V gene TRBV12-3 or TRBV12-4; D is ambiguous. The germline V and J ends were trimmed by 6 bases and 5 bases, with 4 bases remaining between them. The CDR3 is 10 amino acids. The CDR3 nucleotides are TGTGCCAGCAGCGGGGAGACCCAGTACTTC. Translated, it gives CASSGETQYF.

This clonotype showed up just a few times. V gene TRBV4-2 combines with J gene TRBJ2-1, with D possibly called TRBD1 or TRBD2 (6 bases each). Trimming removed 4 bases from V and 9 bases from J, with 13 bases in between. From germline, CDR1 is LGHNA and CDR2 YNFKEQ. The CDR3 sequence is 13 residues long. The CDR3 protein is CASSPGRGLEQFF. CDR3 nucleotide sequence: TGTGCCAGCAGCCCCGGTCGGGGGCTTGAGCAGTTCTTC.

V and J are TRBV9 and TRBJ2-6; no clear D. The V end lost 0 bases, the J end lost 0 bases, and 4 bases lay between the germline ends. CDR1 and CDR2 from the germline V gene are SGDLS and YYNGEE. The CDR3 is made up of 15 amino acids. CDR3 nucleotides: TGTGCCAGCAGCGTAGGATTCTCTGGGGCCAACGTCCTGACTTTC. The encoded protein is CASSVGFSGANVLTF.

This clonotype was counted between two and nine times. The chain carries TRBV6-5 and TRBJ2-5; no clear D gene. Trimming shortened V by 0 bases and J by 4 bases, and 9 bases separated the two germline ends. The CDR3 contains 14 residues. Per the germline V gene, CDR1 is MNHEY and CDR2 is SVGAGI. In DNA, the CDR3 is TGTGCCAGCAGTTACTCCGGGCTTGGAGAGACCCAGTACTTC. Protein sequence: CASSYSGLGETQYF.

The genes are TRBV6-1 and TRBJ2-1; 7 bases agree with TRBD2. This CDR3 is built from 15 residues. The V gene end was trimmed by 3 bases and the J gene end by 3 bases; junction bases not matched to a gene: 5. CDR1 MNHNS and CDR2 SASEGT come from the germline V gene. CDR3 in DNA: TGTGCCAGCAGTGACACCGCGGGAGTCTACAATGAGCAGTTCTTC. The encoded protein is CASSDTAGVYNEQFF.

This clonotype was picked up a small number of times. This sequence joins TRBV20-1 and TRBJ2-7; D is unclear. CDR1 DFQATT and CDR2 SNEGSKA come from the germline V gene (reference sequence). The CDR3 runs 12 residues. The ends were cut back, 4 bases at V and 0 bases at J, with 7 bases in the middle. The CDR3: CSAKPSSYEQYF. The CDR3 region has the DNA TGCAGTGCTAAACCGAGCTCCTACGAGCAGTACTTC.

The chain links TRBV5-1 to TRBJ2-6; 11 bases align to TRBD2. After removal of 6 bases from V and 0 bases from J, the junction contained 8 bases not matched to a gene. The CDR3 runs to 18 residues. CDR1 SGHRS and CDR2 YFSETQ come from the germline V gene. CDR3 protein: CASTQTSGILSGANVLTF. Here the CDR3 DNA reads TGCGCCAGCACCCAGACTAGCGGGATCCTCTCTGGGGCCAACGTCCTGACTTTC. The full variable domain, in which reference TRBV5-1 and TRBJ2-6 provide the parts outside the CDR3, is KAGVTQTPRYLIKTRGQQVTLSCSPISGHRSVSWYQQTPGQGLQFLFEYFSETQRNKGNFPGRFSGRQFSNSRSEMNVSTLELGDSALYLCASTQTSGILSGANVLTFGAGSRLTVL.

This clonotype was seen at least ten times. J is TRBJ1-2 and V is TRBV10-3; possible D gene TRBD1, 6 bases. Germline loops: CDR1 ENHRY, CDR2 SYGVKD. This CDR3 comprises 13 residues. The V gene lost 6 bases and the J gene lost 4 bases, with 12 bases spanning the gap. As DNA, the CDR3 is TGTGCCATCAGGTCCCGGGACATCTATGGCTACACCTTC. Protein: CAIRSRDIYGYTF.

The chain recombines TRBV18 with TRBJ1-5; D not certain. Germline V lookup: CDR1 KGHSH, CDR2 LQKENI. CDR3 length equals 14 residues. V lost 6 bases and J lost 3, with 12 bases in between. CDR3 sequence (DNA): TGTGCCAGCTCTCTACGGGAACCCAATCAGCCCCAGCATTTT. Translating gives CASSLREPNQPQHF.

The chain carries TRBV9 and TRBJ1-1; TRBD1 agrees at 7 bases. This CDR3 is 13 amino acids long. Germline V gene sequence: CDR1 SGDLS, CDR2 YYNGEE. Trimming cost V 4 bases and J 7 bases; bases outside gene matches: 7. The CDR3 region has the DNA TGTGCCAGCAGCTTCGGGACAGAGGATGAAGCTTTCTTT. Protein sequence: CASSFGTEDEAFF.

J is TRBJ2-5 and V is TRBV6-5; maybe TRBD1 (5 bases). This CDR3 is built from 14 residues. The germline gives CDR1 MNHEY, CDR2 SVGAGI. Trimming stripped 2 bases from V and 5 bases from J, with 12 bases between. CDR3 in DNA: TGTGCCAGCAGTTACGACAGCTCCGGTGAGACCCAGTACTTC. Residues: CASSYDSSGETQYF.

This chain links TRBV20-1 with TRBJ2-1; D may be TRBD2 (6 bases). Trimming took off 6 bases at V and 1 base at J, with 16 bases between the two ends. The CDR3 runs to 15 residues. The V gene's germline CDR1 is DFQATT and CDR2 SNEGSKA (reference sequence). CDR3 region: CSAPLTGESYNEQFF. The CDR3 DNA reads TGCAGTGCGCCTTTGACGGGAGAATCCTACAATGAGCAGTTCTTC.